This passage covers 25 T cell receptor beta chains from one sample sequenced in a study of post-analysis software for immune sequencing data. Incorporated into the TCR beta cDNA libraries were unique molecular identifiers, which served to reduce PCR and sequencing biases. Using its own MiXCR run on the PCR reads, TCRdb lists one record per CDR3 protein. Of around 150,000 distinct CDR3 sequences in the sample, about 36% are singletons; the top ten hold roughly 28%. This specimen consisted of blood, obtained after autologous hematopoietic stem cell transplantation. Receptors were obtained from a girl aged 5-17 years with multiple sclerosis.

This sequence joins TRBV5-1 and TRBJ2-1; perhaps D is TRBD1 or TRBD2 (5 bases each). V was clipped by 4 bases and J by 8 bases, with 16 bases between them. Germline CDR1 and CDR2: SGHRS and YFSETQ. The length of the CDR3 is 14 residues. The CDR3 protein is CASSAGSRDHEQFF. For the CDR3, the DNA is TGCGCCAGCAGCGCTGGTTCTAGGGACCATGAGCAGTTCTTC.

This rearrangement joins TRBV20-1 to TRBJ2-2; 8 bases map to TRBD1. Germline V gene data show CDR1 as DFQATT and CDR2 as SNEGSKA (reference sequence). The CDR3 runs 15 residues. Trimming took 3 bases from V and 4 from J; bases not matched to a gene: 7. In nucleotides, the CDR3 is TGCAGTGCTAGGAGCAGGGGGCTGGCCACCGGGGAGCTGTTTTTT. This sequence encodes CSARSRGLATGELFF.

This clonotype was detected only a few times. The chain combines TRBV4-2 with TRBJ2-2; TRBD2 matches 9 bases. The CDR3 has 19 residues. Germline V gene lookup returns CDR1 LGHNA and CDR2 YNFKEQ. V lost 0 bases, J lost 1 base, and 9 bases stayed unmatched. CDR3 DNA: TGTGCCAGCAGCCAAGATTTTTGGAGACTAGCGGAGAACACCGGGGAGCTGTTTTTT. It translates to CASSQDFWRLAENTGELFF.

The genes are TRBV11-1 and TRBJ2-7; a possible D gene is TRBD1 (5 bases). Germline V gene sequence: CDR1 SGHAT, CDR2 FQDESV (reference sequence). The CDR3 consists of 16 residues. The V gene lost 2 bases and the J gene lost 4 bases, with 18 bases spanning the gap. CDR3 amino acids: CASSLTDGVGRYEQYF. The CDR3 DNA follows: TGTGCCAGCAGCTTAACGGACGGAGTGGGGCGTTACGAGCAGTACTTC.

V gene TRBV6-5 combines with J gene TRBJ2-4, with 7 bases identical to TRBD2. Near its end, the DNA agrees better with TRBJ2-7, so the J call may be wrong. The germline gives CDR1 MNHEY, CDR2 SVGAGI. CDR3 length equals 14 residues. This chain's CDR3 is CASSFYMGGDEQYF. CDR3 bases: TGTGCCAGCAGCTTCTACATGGGAGGGGACGAGCAGTACTTC.

As for this clonotype: This could be a read error, since a much larger clone is one nucleotide away. This chain uses TRBV29-1 with TRBJ1-2; D remains ambiguous. Germline CDR1 reads SQVTM; CDR2 reads ANQGSEA. The CDR3 has 13 residues. CDR3 in amino acids: CSVESSLGYGHTF. CDR3 in DNA: TGCAGCGTTGAAAGCAGCCTAGGATATGGCCACACCTTC. The full variable domain, in which reference TRBV29-1 and TRBJ1-2 provide the parts outside the CDR3, is SAVISQKPSRDICQRGTSLTIQCQVDSQVTMMFWYRQQPGQSLTLIATANQGSEATYESGFVIDKFPISRPNLTFSTLTVSNMSPEDSSIYLCSVESSLGYGHTFGSGTRLTVV.

This clonotype was counted ten times or more. The gene calls are TRBV12-3 or TRBV12-4 and TRBJ1-3; TRBD1 is a possible D gene (6 bases). This CDR3 is built from 14 residues. V was shortened by 8 bases and J by 0 bases, with 11 bases between the two germline ends. CDR3 DNA sequence: TGTGCCAGCGCCAGGGGTGGCTCTGGAAACACCATATATTTT. It is translated as CASARGGSGNTIYF.

V is TRBV7-8 and J is TRBJ2-3, with 14 positions matching TRBD2. CDR3 size: 17 residues. CDR1 and CDR2 from the germline V gene are SGHVS and FQNEAQ. Losses at the gene ends were 8 bases for V and 14 bases for J; bases not matched to a gene: 21. CDR3 nucleotide sequence: TGTGCCAGCTCAGGACTAGCGGGAGGTTGGAACACCGGGGAGCTGTATTTT. It translates to CASSGLAGGWNTGELYF.

V usage is TRBV7-9 and J usage is TRBJ2-7; TRBD2 aligns across 15 bases. With 5 bases clipped from V and 4 bases from J, the junction kept 3 bases outside the gene matches. The CDR3 loop spans 15 amino acids. Per germline, CDR1 SEHNR and CDR2 FQNEAQ (reference sequence). The CDR3 loop is CASSTGTSGRYEQYF. CDR3 DNA: TGTGCCAGCAGCACCGGGACTAGCGGGAGGTACGAGCAGTACTTC. The full variable domain, rest sourced from reference TRBV7-9 and TRBJ2-7, is DTGVSQNPRHKITKRGQNVTFRCDPISEHNRLYWYRQTLGQGPEFLTYFQNEAQLEKSRLLSDRFSAERPKGSFSTLEIQRTEQGDSAMYLCASSTGTSGRYEQYFGPGTRLTVT.

Of note for this clonotype: A much more abundant neighbour one base away suggests this may be a read error. This is likely a read error, given that the CDR3 carries no conserved phenylalanine or tryptophan at its end. V gene TRBV12-3 or TRBV12-4 combines with J gene TRBJ2-7; 9 bases match TRBD1. J lost 7 bases, V lost 6 bases, and 7 bases had no gene match. The CDR3 totals 13 residues. CDR3 bases: TGTGCCAGCAGCTCCGGGACAGGGCGGGAGCAGTACTGC. Encoded protein: CASSSGTGREQYC.

The chain recombines TRBV6-1 with TRBJ2-1; D unclear. The ends were cut back, 2 bases at V and 9 bases at J, with 11 bases in the middle. CDR1 MNHNS and CDR2 SASEGT come from the germline V gene. The CDR3 extends over 13 amino acids. The CDR3 reads CASSEHLRSEQFF. The CDR3 DNA follows: TGTGCCAGCAGTGAACATCTCAGGTCTGAGCAGTTCTTC.

This sequence joins TRBV20-1 and TRBJ2-5; tentative D call: TRBD1 (5 bases). Germline lookup yields CDR1 DFQATT and CDR2 SNEGSKA (reference sequence). Trimming removed 1 base from V and 1 base from J, with 13 bases in between. CDR3 size: 15 residues. CDR3 DNA sequence: TGCAGTGCTAGAGCTTTGCAGGGTAGCCAAGAGACCCAGTACTTC. It yields the protein CSARALQGSQETQYF.

This clonotype was observed a handful of times. The chain has TRBV13 and TRBJ2-1; the D is unclear. Trimming took 7 bases from V and 4 from J, leaving 17 bases between them. The CDR3 has 15 amino acids. In germline, CDR1 is PRHDT, CDR2 FYEKMQ (reference sequence). The chain's CDR3 is CASNPPVTSYNEQFF. The CDR3 bases are TGTGCCAGCAACCCTCCAGTGACGTCTTACAATGAGCAGTTCTTC.

The J gene is TRBJ2-3, the V gene TRBV2; weak D call: TRBD2 (6 bases). Germline-derived CDR1 and CDR2 are SNHLY and FYNNEI. V lost 6 bases to trimming and J lost 5 bases, with 27 bases between them. The CDR3 sequence is 18 residues long. Written as DNA, the CDR3 is TGTGCCAGCAGCCGCGTCGCAGAGACTAGGTCTCAAAGAGATACGCAGTATTTT. Translation gives CASSRVAETRSQRDTQYF.

A word on this clonotype: A much larger clone sits a single nucleotide away, making a read error possible. The chain uses TRBV29-1 and TRBJ2-7; D is unclear. Germline V gene data show CDR1 as SQVTM and CDR2 as ANQGSEA. There are 11 residues in the CDR3. The CDR3 nucleotides are TGCAGCGTTATCTCCACCTACGAGCGGTACTTC. As protein: CSVISTYERYF.

The V and J genes are TRBV6-1 and TRBJ2-7; the match to TRBD2 covers 8 bases. CDR3 size: 14 residues. The junction had 11 bases not matched to a gene; V was cut back by 4 bases and J by 9 bases. CDR1 and CDR2 (germline): MNHNS, SASEGT. CDR3 nucleotides: TGTGCCAGCAGTGCGGGACTAGGAGTACGCGGGCAGTACTTC. Translated, it gives CASSAGLGVRGQYF.

There are a few counts of this clonotype. Germline is not matched at one junction end, which may reflect a read error. J is TRBJ2-7 and V is TRBV7-7, with TRBD2 matching over 8 bases. The CDR3 covers 14 residues. Germline lookup yields CDR1 SSHAT and CDR2 FNYEAQ (reference sequence). CDR3 nucleotide sequence: TGTGCTAGCAGCCACCGGGGGGGTCTCCACGAGCAGTACTTC. It is translated as CASSHRGGLHEQYF.

This clonotype was detected many times. V is TRBV6-5 and J is TRBJ1-1; unclear D gene. The CDR3 is 11 residues long. V was trimmed by 6 bases and J by 11 bases, leaving 13 bases between them. Germline V gene data show CDR1 as MNHEY and CDR2 as SVGAGI. As DNA, the CDR3 is TGTGCCAGCAGCGACACTTTGCGGGCTTTCTTT. Residues: CASSDTLRAFF.

In its sample, this clonotype was seen a few times. This chain joins TRBV21-1 and TRBJ2-7; the tabulated D call, TRBD2, remains unverified against the DNA. TRBV21-1 is recorded as a pseudogene. This CDR3 contains 14 residues. As DNA, the CDR3 is TGTGCCAGCAGACTAGCGGGAGGGTCCTACGAGCAGTACTTC. Amino acid sequence: CASRLAGGSYEQYF.

The sample holds a few counts of this clonotype. The chain has TRBV3-1 and TRBJ1-1, with 10 bases lining up with TRBD1. The germline V gene has CDR1 LGHDT and CDR2 YNNKEL (reference sequence). Trimming took 4 bases from V and 5 from J; bases not matched to a gene: 7. The CDR3 has 15 amino acids. DNA for the CDR3: TGTGCCAGCAGCCTTGGGACAGGGGCAGGAACTGAAGCTTTCTTT. Translating gives CASSLGTGAGTEAFF.

In this sample, this clonotype turned up a few times. The rearrangement links TRBV6-5 to TRBJ1-5; D is undetermined. Trimming took 7 bases from V and 1 from J, leaving 11 bases between them. This CDR3 spans 14 amino acids. Germline lookup yields CDR1 MNHEY and CDR2 SVGAGI. In nucleotides, the CDR3 is TGTGCCAGCAACCTTGGACGGAGCAATCAGCCCCAGCATTTT. Amino acids: CASNLGRSNQPQHF.

This chain connects TRBV27 to TRBJ2-1, with TRBD2 identical over 9 bases. The germline CDR1 and CDR2 sequences are MNHEY and SMNVEV (reference sequence). Unmatched junction bases numbered 0, after V lost 4 bases and J lost 2 bases. The CDR3 has 14 residues. The CDR3: CASSCGRAYNEQFF. DNA for the CDR3: TGTGCCAGCAGTTGCGGGAGGGCCTACAATGAGCAGTTCTTC.

This clonotype appeared a few times. The chain has TRBV9 and TRBJ2-1; D gene uncertain. Per germline, CDR1 SGDLS and CDR2 YYNGEE. The CDR3 runs to 15 residues. V lost 0 bases to trimming and J lost 1 base, with 8 bases between them. Here the CDR3 reads CASSVGPPSYNEQFF. CDR3 coding DNA: TGTGCCAGCAGCGTAGGCCCCCCGTCCTACAATGAGCAGTTCTTC.

This clonotype was picked up a small number of times. The CDR3 spells CASSPNDPVTEAFF. Here the CDR3 DNA reads TGTGCCAGCAGCCCTAATGACCCGGTCACTGAAGCTTTCTTT. The rearrangement uses TRBV9 and TRBJ1-1; D not certain. The CDR3 totals 14 residues. Trimming left V 4 bases short and J 4 bases short, with 14 bases between. The germline V gene has CDR1 SGDLS and CDR2 YYNGEE.

The chain employs TRBV10-2 and TRBJ2-5, with 8 nucleotides matching TRBD1. Trimming at V came to 2 bases and at J to 3 bases, leaving 8 bases not matched to a gene. This CDR3 spans 16 amino acids. Germline V gene sequence: CDR1 WSHSY, CDR2 SAAADI. The CDR3 bases are TGCGCCAGCAGTGAGCTCGGACAGGGTGCCGAAGAGACCCAGTACTTC. It codes for CASSELGQGAEETQYF.